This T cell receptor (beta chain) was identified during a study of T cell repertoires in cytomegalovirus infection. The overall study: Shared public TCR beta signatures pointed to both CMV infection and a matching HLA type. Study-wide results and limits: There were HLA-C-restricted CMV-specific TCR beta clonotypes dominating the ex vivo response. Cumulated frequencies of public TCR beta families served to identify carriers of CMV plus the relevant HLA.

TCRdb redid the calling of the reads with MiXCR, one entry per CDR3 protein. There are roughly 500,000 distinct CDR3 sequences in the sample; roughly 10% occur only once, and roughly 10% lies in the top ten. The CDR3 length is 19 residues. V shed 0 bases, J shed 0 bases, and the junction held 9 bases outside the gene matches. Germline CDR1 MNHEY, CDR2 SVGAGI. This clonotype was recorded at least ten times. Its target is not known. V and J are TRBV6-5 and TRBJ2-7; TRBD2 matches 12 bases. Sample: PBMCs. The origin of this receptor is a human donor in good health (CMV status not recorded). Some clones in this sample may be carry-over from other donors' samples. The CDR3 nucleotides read TGTGCCAGCAGTTACTCGAAAAGGACTAGCGGGATCTTCTCCTACGAGCAGTACTTC. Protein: CASSYSKRTSGIFSYEQYF.